These 11 T cell receptor beta chains were all obtained from the same sample, sequenced in a study of identical twins. Using its own MiXCR run on the 5' RACE reads, TCRdb lists one record per CDR3 protein. The table has about 530,000 distinct CDR3 sequences, around 20% seen once. This sample also appeared in a second study, on yellow fever vaccine responses in identical twins.

The specimen sequenced was CD4+ T cells sorted from blood. The receptor set was obtained from a young woman in good health.

V and J are TRBV5-1 and TRBJ2-2; D ambiguous. Between the trimmed V and J ends, which lost 2 bases and 5 bases, there was a span of 7 bases. Germline-derived CDR1 and CDR2 are SGHRS and YFSETQ. The CDR3 consists of 13 residues. The CDR3 loop reads CASSFFWTGELFF. In DNA form, the CDR3 reads TGCGCCAGCAGCTTCTTTTGGACCGGGGAGCTGTTTTTT.

The chain couples TRBV27 to TRBJ1-2; the match to TRBD1 covers 9 bases. The V gene's germline CDR1 is MNHEY and CDR2 SMNVEV (reference sequence). V lost 5 bases to trimming and J lost 8 bases; unmatched junction nucleotides: 6. The CDR3 covers 13 residues. The CDR3 DNA sequence: TGTGCCAGCAGTAGAACAGGGGGCTGGGGCTACACCTTC. The encoded protein is CASSRTGGWGYTF.

V is TRBV28 and J is TRBJ2-5, with D uncertain. Looked up from germline, CDR1 is MDHEN and CDR2 is SYDVKM. The CDR3 length is 14 residues. V was trimmed by 5 bases and J by 4 bases, leaving 14 bases between them. CDR3 loop: CASSPRHKGETQYF. The DNA of the CDR3 is TGTGCCAGCAGTCCTAGACATAAGGGAGAGACCCAGTACTTC.

This chain links TRBV1 with TRBJ2-7; the table names TRBD2, a call not compared with the DNA. TRBV1 is reported as a pseudogene. The CDR3 covers 18 residues. For the CDR3, the DNA is TGCACCAGCAGCCAAGGTATAGCGGGGGGGCCTTTCTCGGGCGAGCAGTACGTC. This gives the protein CTSSQGIAGGPFSGEQYV.

This clonotype has a handful of counts. V usage is TRBV20-1 and J usage is TRBJ1-6, with D unresolved. CDR1 is DFQATT and CDR2 is SNEGSKA in the germline V gene (reference sequence). This CDR3 is 16 amino acids long. V lost 1 base to trimming and J lost 7 bases, with 17 bases between them. The CDR3 DNA sequence: TGCAGTGCTAGAGGATGGGAAGACGGTGGAAATTCACCCCTCCACTTT. Protein product: CSARGWEDGGNSPLHF.

This clonotype was seen just once. The chain employs TRBV7-9 and TRBJ2-3, with D uncertain. The germline gives CDR1 SEHNR, CDR2 FQNEAQ (reference sequence). V was shortened by 1 base and J by 4 bases, with 9 bases between the two germline ends. The CDR3 runs to 14 residues. CDR3 bases: TGTGCCAGCAGCTTAGACCCGGTTGCAGATACGCAGTATTTT. Translating gives CASSLDPVADTQYF.

The chain employs TRBV12-3 or TRBV12-4 and TRBJ2-7, with D perhaps TRBD2 (6 bases). This CDR3 is built from 14 residues. The V and J ends lost 5 bases and 0 bases respectively, with 11 bases between them. CDR3 loop: CASSPGLLSYEQYV. DNA for the CDR3: TGTGCCAGCAGTCCGGGACTCCTCTCCTACGAGCAGTACGTC.

The chain is built from TRBV6-1 and TRBJ2-3, with TRBD2 matching over 8 bases. Germline trimming cut 6 bases from V and 3 bases from J; bases unmatched to any gene: 5. Germline CDR1 reads MNHNS; CDR2 reads SASEGT. This CDR3 is 14 amino acids long. The CDR3 DNA is TGTGCCAGCAGGGATAGCGGGATAACAGATACGCAGTATTTT. As protein: CASRDSGITDTQYF.

V gene TRBV5-1 combines with J gene TRBJ2-1, with 9 bases aligning to TRBD2. The CDR3 loop spans 16 amino acids. The germline CDR1 and CDR2 sequences are SGHRS and YFSETQ. Trimming took 4 bases from V and 0 from J; bases not matched to a gene: 5. This chain's CDR3 is CASSPDSGSSYNEQFF. The CDR3 DNA sequence: TGCGCCAGCAGCCCTGATAGCGGGAGCTCCTACAATGAGCAGTTCTTC. Variable domain in full (rest from reference TRBV5-1 and TRBJ2-1): KAGVTQTPRYLIKTRGQQVTLSCSPISGHRSVSWYQQTPGQGLQFLFEYFSETQRNKGNFPGRFSGRQFSNSRSEMNVSTLELGDSALYLCASSPDSGSSYNEQFFGPGTRLTVL.

This clonotype has only a few counts. The chain uses TRBV12-3 or TRBV12-4 and TRBJ1-2; TRBD1 might be the D (6 bases). This CDR3 spans 12 amino acids. The V gene lost 5 bases and the J gene lost 7 bases, with 11 bases spanning the gap. As DNA, the CDR3 is TGTGCCAGCAGTCACAGGGTTCCTGGCTACACCTTC. Translating it yields CASSHRVPGYTF.

The chain employs TRBV12-3 or TRBV12-4 and TRBJ2-2; the D is unclear. Trimming stripped 3 bases from V and 4 bases from J, with 9 bases between. This CDR3 region has 14 residues. CDR3: CASSLPRSTGELFF. In DNA, the CDR3 is TGTGCCAGCAGTTTGCCCCGGAGCACCGGGGAGCTGTTTTTT.